This is a list of T cell receptor beta chains from one sample in a study of technical replicates of blood from four donors. Only in-frame clones appear in the TCRdb table, and some are missing; sequencing was by immunoSEQ multiplex PCR. The table includes tens of thousands of clones, roughly 92% detected once. Sequenced: T cells isolated from PBMCs. The source is a human donor in good health. Both conserved end residues are part of each CDR3. D genes are given only for firm matches. For some rows the clone size is stated as once, few or many, or as a class when expanded; others skip it.

TRBV27,TRBJ1-5,once,TRBD1,TGTGCCAGCAGTTTATGGACAGGTGGTCAGCCCCAGCATTTT,CASSLWTGGQPQHF
TRBV19,TRBJ2-2,-,TRBD2,TGTGCCAGTAATAGGGATCGGGAGGCCGGGGAGCTGTTTTTT,CASNRDREAGELFF
TRBV5-1,TRBJ1-1,few,-,TGCGCCAGCAGCTTGCGGGGGGGCACTGAAGCTTTCTTT,CASSLRGGTEAFF
TRBV18,TRBJ2-6,-,-,TGTGCCAGCTCACCCAGCGCTCCGGGAGGGGCCAACGTCCTGACTTTC,CASSPSAPGGANVLTF
TRBV7-2,TRBJ2-2,-,-,TGTGCCAGCAGCTTAGCGGGCGGGTACGGGGAGCTGTTTTTT,CASSLAGGYGELFF
TRBV18,TRBJ1-2,-,-,TGTGCCAGCTCAGCGGGGTACCTCTATGGCTACACCTTC,CASSAGYLYGYTF
TRBV5-1,TRBJ2-7,-,TRBD1,TGCGCCAGCAGCTTGGGGACAGGGGGATACGAGCAGTACTTC,CASSLGTGGYEQYF
TRBV30,TRBJ2-7,-,TRBD1,TGTGCCTGGGGGACAGCCAGCTACGAGCAGTACTTC,CAWGTASYEQYF
TRBV29-1,TRBJ1-2,-,-,TGCAGCGTTGGCGGCGGATGGAGGGAAGGGGGCTACACCTTC,CSVGGGWREGGYTF
TRBV6-5,TRBJ2-1,-,-,TGTGCCAGCAGTTACTCTGGCGGCGAGGTCTACAATGAGCAGTTCTTC,CASSYSGGEVYNEQFF
TRBV27,TRBJ1-2,-,-,TGTGCCAGCAGTTTAGGGGCGCTGGGCTATGGCTACACCTTC,CASSLGALGYGYTF
TRBV11-3,TRBJ2-7,-,-,TGTGCCAGCAGCCCTCGGCGGGGAGAGCAGTACTTC,CASSPRRGEQYF
TRBV2,TRBJ1-5,-,TRBD1,TGTGCCAGCCGGACAGGAGTTAATCAGCCCCAGCATTTT,CASRTGVNQPQHF
TRBV6-1,TRBJ2-3,-,-,TGTGCCAGCAGTGAACAGGGGACAGATACGCAGTATTTT,CASSEQGTDTQYF
TRBV27,TRBJ2-1,-,TRBD2,TGTGCCAGCAGTTTATCGATGTGGGAGGGTTACAATGAGCAGTTCTTC,CASSLSMWEGYNEQFF
TRBV10-3,TRBJ2-3,-,TRBD2,TGTGCCTCAGCACTAGCGGGAGGGGCAGATACGCAGTATTTT,CASALAGGADTQYF
TRBV7-6,TRBJ2-7,-,TRBD2,TGTGCCAGCAGCGCTACAGGGGCGGAAGCGGGAGGTTGGTACGAGCAGTACTTC,CASSATGAEAGGWYEQYF
TRBV28,TRBJ2-1,-,-,TGTGCCAGCAGTTTAATGGCCGGGAGCTCCTACAATGAGCAGTTCTTC,CASSLMAGSSYNEQFF
TRBV5-4,TRBJ2-4,-,-,TGTGCCAGCAGCTTGGAGGGGATACAAAACATTCAGTACTTC,CASSLEGIQNIQYF
TRBV6-5,TRBJ1-1,-,-,TGTGCCAGCAGTTACACCCTAGTCACTGAAGCTTTCTTT,CASSYTLVTEAFF
TRBV4-1,TRBJ2-3,-,-,TGCGCCAGCAGCCAAGGTCCGGGTCGGGCAGATACGCAGTATTTT,CASSQGPGRADTQYF
TRBV30,TRBJ1-2,-,-,TGTGCCTGGAGTGTACTCGCGTATGGCTACACCTTC,CAWSVLAYGYTF
TRBV15,TRBJ1-1,-,TRBD1,TGTGCCACCAGCAGAGATACAGGGGAGAACACTGAAGCTTTCTTT,CATSRDTGENTEAFF
TRBV4-2,TRBJ2-2,-,-,TGTGCCAGCAGCCTACTCCCCTTAGGGAGCGAGGACACCGGGGAGCTGTTTTTT,CASSLLPLGSEDTGELFF
TRBV7-9,TRBJ1-4,few,-,TGTGCCAGCAGCTTAGGACAGGTTGAAAAACTGTTTTTT,CASSLGQVEKLFF
TRBV9,TRBJ2-1,-,TRBD2,TGTGCCAGCAGCGTAGACGGGAGGGCCTACAATGAGCAGTTCTTC,CASSVDGRAYNEQFF
TRBV28,TRBJ2-3,-,-,TGTGCCAGCAGTTCATTCCGGGAGTGGGATACGCAGTATTTT,CASSSFREWDTQYF
TRBV4-2,TRBJ2-3,-,TRBD2,TGTGCCAGCAGCCAAGATAAGTGGACTAGCGGGTATAGCACAGATACGCAGTATTTT,CASSQDKWTSGYSTDTQYF
TRBV9,TRBJ1-1,-,-,TGTGCCAGCAGCCCCCGACAGGCTAGCACTGAAGCTTTCTTT,CASSPRQASTEAFF
TRBV11-3,TRBJ2-2,-,-,TGTGCCAGCACCAGGGGAACCGGGGAGCTGTTTTTT,CASTRGTGELFF
TRBV12-5,TRBJ2-3,-,-,TGTGCTAGTGGTTTGGTACTGGGCCCGAAAACAGATACGCAGTATTTT,CASGLVLGPKTDTQYF
TRBV7-2,TRBJ1-1,-,-,TGTGCCAGCAGCCCAGGGGATGGGAGGGGACGATTGAACACTGAAGCTTTCTTT,CASSPGDGRGRLNTEAFF
TRBV4-2,TRBJ1-2,once,TRBD1,TGTGCCAGCAGCCCGCTTGACAGGGTGTCTACGGACTATGGCTACACCTTC,CASSPLDRVSTDYGYTF
TRBV7-8,TRBJ1-1,-,TRBD1,TGTGCCAGCAGCTCGGGACAGCCTCGCACTGAAGCTTTCTTT,CASSSGQPRTEAFF
TRBV2,TRBJ1-4,-,-,TGTGCCAGCAGTGGGGGAGAACTCACTAATGAAAAACTGTTTTTT,CASSGGELTNEKLFF
TRBV5-6,TRBJ2-7,-,TRBD2,TGTGCCAGCAGCTTGGGGCTAGCGGGGGCCTACGAGCAGTACTTC,CASSLGLAGAYEQYF
TRBV7-9,TRBJ1-2,-,TRBD1,TGTGCCAGCGGAGGGACAGGGAAGGACTATGGCTACACCTTC,CASGGTGKDYGYTF
TRBV4-2,TRBJ2-2,-,TRBD1,TGTGCCAGCAGCCAAGACAGGGGGCCCACCGGGGAGCTGTTTTTT,CASSQDRGPTGELFF
TRBV9,TRBJ2-7,-,-,TGTGCCAGCAGCGTAGACGGGAGAGGTTCAGGGGAGCAGTACTTC,CASSVDGRGSGEQYF
TRBV5-1,TRBJ1-2,-,-,TGCGCCAGCAGTTGGACAGTTAACTATGGCTACACCTTC,CASSWTVNYGYTF
TRBV11-3,TRBJ2-3,-,-,TGTGCCAGCAGCTTAGTTAGCACTAGCACAGATACGCAGTATTTT,CASSLVSTSTDTQYF
TRBV5-1,TRBJ1-1,few,TRBD1,TGCGCCAGCACCTTAGACAGGGGAAGAACTGAAGCTTTCTTT,CASTLDRGRTEAFF